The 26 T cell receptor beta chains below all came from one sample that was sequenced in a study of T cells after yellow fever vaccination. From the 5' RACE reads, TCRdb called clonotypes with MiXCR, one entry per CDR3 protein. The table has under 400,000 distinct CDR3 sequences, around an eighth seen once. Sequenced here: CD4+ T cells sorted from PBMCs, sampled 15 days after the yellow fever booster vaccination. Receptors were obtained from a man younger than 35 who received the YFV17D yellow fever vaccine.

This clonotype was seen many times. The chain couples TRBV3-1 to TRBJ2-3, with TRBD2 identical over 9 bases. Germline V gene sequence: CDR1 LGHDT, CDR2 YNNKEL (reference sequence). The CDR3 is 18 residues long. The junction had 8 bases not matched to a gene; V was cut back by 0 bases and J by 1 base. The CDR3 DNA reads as TGTGCCAGCAGCCAAGATCGAGGAGCGGGGGGCCGCACAGATACGCAGTATTTT. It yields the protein CASSQDRGAGGRTDTQYF.

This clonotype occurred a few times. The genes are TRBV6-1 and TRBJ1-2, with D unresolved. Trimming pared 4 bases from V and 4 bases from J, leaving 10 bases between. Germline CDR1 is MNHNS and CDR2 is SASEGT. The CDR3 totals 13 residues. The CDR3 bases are TGTGCCAGCAGTGCCGCTTTTAGCTATGGCTACACCTTC. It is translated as CASSAAFSYGYTF.

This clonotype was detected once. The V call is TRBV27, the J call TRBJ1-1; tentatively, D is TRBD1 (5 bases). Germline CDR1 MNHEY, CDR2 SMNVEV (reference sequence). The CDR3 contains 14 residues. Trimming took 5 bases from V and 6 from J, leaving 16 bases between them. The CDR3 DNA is TGTGCCAGCAGTCGAGGGGTCGGGGCATCTGAAGCTTTCTTT. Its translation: CASSRGVGASEAFF.

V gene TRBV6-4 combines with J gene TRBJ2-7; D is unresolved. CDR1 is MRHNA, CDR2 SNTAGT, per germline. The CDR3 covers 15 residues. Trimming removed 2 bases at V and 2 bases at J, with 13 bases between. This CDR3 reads CASSDTDTRPYEQYV. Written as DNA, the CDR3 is TGTGCCAGCAGTGACACTGACACCAGACCCTACGAGCAGTACGTC.

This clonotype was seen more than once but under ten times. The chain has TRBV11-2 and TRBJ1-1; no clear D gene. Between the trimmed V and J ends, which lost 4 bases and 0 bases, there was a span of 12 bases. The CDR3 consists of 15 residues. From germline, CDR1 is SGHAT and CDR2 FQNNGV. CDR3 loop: CASSSNGMLNTEAFF. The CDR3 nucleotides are TGTGCCAGCAGCTCCAACGGGATGTTGAACACTGAAGCTTTCTTT.

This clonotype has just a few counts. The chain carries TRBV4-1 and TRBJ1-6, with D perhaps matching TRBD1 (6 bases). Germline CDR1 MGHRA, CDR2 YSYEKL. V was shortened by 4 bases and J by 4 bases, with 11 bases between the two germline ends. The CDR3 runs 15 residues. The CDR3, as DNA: TGCGCCAGCAGCCGACGGGACACTTATAATTCACCCCTCCACTTT. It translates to CASSRRDTYNSPLHF.

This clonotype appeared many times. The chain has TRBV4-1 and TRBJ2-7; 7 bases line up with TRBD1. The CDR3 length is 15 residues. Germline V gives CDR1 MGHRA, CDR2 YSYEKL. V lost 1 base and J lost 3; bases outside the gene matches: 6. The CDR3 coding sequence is TGCGCCAGCAGCCAAGTCACAGGGGCTGGCTACGAGCAGTACTTC. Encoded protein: CASSQVTGAGYEQYF.

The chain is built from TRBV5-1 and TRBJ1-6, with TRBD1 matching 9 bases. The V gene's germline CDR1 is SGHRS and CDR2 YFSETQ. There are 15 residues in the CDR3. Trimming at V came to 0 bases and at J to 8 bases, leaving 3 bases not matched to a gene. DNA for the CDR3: TGCGCCAGCAGCTTGGCCCGGACAGGGGATTCACCCCTCCACTTT. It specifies CASSLARTGDSPLHF.

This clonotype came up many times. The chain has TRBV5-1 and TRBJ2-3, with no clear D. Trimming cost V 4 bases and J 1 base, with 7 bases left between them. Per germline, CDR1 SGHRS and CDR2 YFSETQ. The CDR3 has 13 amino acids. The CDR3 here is CASSDRGTDTQYF. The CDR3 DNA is TGCGCCAGCAGCGACCGTGGCACAGATACGCAGTATTTT.

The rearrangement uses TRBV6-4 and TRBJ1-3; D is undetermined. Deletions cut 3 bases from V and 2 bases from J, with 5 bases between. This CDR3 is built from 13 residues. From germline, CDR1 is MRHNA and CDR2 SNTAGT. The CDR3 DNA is TGTGCCAGCAGTGAAGCCCCTGGAAACACCATATATTTT. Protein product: CASSEAPGNTIYF.

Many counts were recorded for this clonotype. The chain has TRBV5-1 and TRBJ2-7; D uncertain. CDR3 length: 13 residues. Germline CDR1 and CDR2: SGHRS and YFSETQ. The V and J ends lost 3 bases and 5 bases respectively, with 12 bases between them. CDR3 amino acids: CASSWQRPDEQYF. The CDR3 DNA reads TGCGCCAGCAGCTGGCAACGGCCGGACGAGCAGTACTTC.

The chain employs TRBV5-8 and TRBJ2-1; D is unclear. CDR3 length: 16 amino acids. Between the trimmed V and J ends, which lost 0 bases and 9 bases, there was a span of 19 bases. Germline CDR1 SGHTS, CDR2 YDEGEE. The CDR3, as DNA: TGTGCCAGCAGCTTGGCCGGGCCCTCGGGCATGGGTGAGCAGTTCTTC. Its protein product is CASSLAGPSGMGEQFF.

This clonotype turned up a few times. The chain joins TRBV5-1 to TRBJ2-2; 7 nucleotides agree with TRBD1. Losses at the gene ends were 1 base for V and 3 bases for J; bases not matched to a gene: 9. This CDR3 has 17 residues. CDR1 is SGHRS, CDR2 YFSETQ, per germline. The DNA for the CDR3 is TGCGCCAGCAGCTTGAGGGCGGTAGGGGGCGACACCGGGGAGCTGTTTTTT. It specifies CASSLRAVGGDTGELFF.

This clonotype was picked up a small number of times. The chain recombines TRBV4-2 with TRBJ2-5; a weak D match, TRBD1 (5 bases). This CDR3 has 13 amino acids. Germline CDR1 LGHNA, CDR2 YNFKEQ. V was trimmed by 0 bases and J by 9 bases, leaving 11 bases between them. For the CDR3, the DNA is TGTGCCAGCAGCCAAGATCTCCTAGGGGCCCAGTACTTC. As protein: CASSQDLLGAQYF.

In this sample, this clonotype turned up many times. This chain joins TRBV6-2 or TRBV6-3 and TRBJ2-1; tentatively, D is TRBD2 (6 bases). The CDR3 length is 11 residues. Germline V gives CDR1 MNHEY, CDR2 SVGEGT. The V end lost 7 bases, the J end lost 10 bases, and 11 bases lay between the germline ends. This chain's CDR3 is CASNGGVEQFF. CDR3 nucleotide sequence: TGTGCCAGCAACGGGGGAGTCGAGCAGTTCTTC.

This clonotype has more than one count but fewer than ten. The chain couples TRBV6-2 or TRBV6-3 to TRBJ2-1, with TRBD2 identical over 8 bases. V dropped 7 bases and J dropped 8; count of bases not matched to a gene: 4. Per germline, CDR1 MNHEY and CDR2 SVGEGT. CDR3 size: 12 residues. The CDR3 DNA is TGTGCCAGCAAGACTAGCGTCCATGAGCAGTTCTTC. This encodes CASKTSVHEQFF.

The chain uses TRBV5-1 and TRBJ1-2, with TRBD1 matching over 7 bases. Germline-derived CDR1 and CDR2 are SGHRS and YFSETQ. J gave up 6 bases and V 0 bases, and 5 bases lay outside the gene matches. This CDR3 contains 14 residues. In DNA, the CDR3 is TGCGCCAGCAGCTTGGGACAGGGACTTAATGGCTACACCTTC. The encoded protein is CASSLGQGLNGYTF.

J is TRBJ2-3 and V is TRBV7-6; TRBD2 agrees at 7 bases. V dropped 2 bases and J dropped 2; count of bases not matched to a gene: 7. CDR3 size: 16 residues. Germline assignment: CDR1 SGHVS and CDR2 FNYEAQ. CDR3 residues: CASSLMGGSYTDTQYF. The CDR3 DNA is TGTGCCAGCAGCTTAATGGGCGGGAGCTACACAGATACGCAGTATTTT.

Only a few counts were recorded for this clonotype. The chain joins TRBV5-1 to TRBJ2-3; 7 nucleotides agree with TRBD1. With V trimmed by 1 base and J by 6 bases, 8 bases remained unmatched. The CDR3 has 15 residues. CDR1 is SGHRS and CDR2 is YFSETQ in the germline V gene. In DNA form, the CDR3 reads TGCGCCAGCAGCTTGTCGGCAGGGGGTCCCGATACGCAGTATTTT. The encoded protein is CASSLSAGGPDTQYF.

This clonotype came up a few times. CDR3 region: CASSFSRDRREQFF. The CDR3 coding sequence is TGCGCCAGCAGCTTTTCCCGGGACAGACGAGAGCAGTTCTTC. The J gene is TRBJ2-1, the V gene TRBV5-1; the match to TRBD1 covers 7 bases. This CDR3 is built from 14 residues. V lost 2 bases, J lost 10 bases, and 9 bases stayed unmatched. The germline V gene has CDR1 SGHRS and CDR2 YFSETQ.

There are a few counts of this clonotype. DNA for the CDR3: TGCAGCGTAGGTGGACAGGGGAACTATGGCTACACCTTC. This gives the protein CSVGGQGNYGYTF. The chain is built from TRBV29-1 and TRBJ1-2, with 9 bases fitting TRBD1. Germline V lookup: CDR1 SQVTM, CDR2 ANQGSEA. This CDR3 has 13 amino acids. J gave up 2 bases and V 6 bases, and 4 bases lay outside the gene matches.

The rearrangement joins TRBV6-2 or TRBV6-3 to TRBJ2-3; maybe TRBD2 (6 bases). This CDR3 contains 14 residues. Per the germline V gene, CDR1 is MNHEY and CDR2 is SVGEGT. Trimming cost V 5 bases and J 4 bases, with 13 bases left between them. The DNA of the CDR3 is TGTGCCAGCAGTAGACTAGGGTTAGCAGATACGCAGTATTTT. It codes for CASSRLGLADTQYF.

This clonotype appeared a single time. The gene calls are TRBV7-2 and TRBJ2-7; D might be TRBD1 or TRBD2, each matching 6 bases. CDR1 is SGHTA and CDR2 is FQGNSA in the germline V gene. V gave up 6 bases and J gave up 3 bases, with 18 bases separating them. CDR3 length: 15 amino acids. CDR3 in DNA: TGTGCCAGCAGTATCGTGGGGGGCGCAGACTACGAGCAGTACTTC. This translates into CASSIVGGADYEQYF.

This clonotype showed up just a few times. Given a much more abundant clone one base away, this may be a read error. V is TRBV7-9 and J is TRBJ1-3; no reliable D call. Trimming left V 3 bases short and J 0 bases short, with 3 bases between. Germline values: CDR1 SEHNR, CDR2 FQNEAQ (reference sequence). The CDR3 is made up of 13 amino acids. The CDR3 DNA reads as TGTGCCAGCAGCTTCGGCTCTGGAAACACCATATATTTT. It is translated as CASSFGSGNTIYF. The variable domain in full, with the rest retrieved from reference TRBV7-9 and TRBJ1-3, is DTGVSQNPRHKITKRGQNVTFRCDPISEHNRLYWYRQTLGQGPEFLTYFQNEAQLEKSRLLSDRFSAERPKGSFSTLEIQRTEQGDSAMYLCASSFGSGNTIYFGEGSWLTVV.

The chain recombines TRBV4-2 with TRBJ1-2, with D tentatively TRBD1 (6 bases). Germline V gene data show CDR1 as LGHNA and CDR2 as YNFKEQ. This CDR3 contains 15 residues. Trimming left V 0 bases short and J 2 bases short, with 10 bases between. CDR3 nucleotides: TGTGCCAGCAGCCAAGATACGGGGGCGAACTATGGCTACACCTTC. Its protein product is CASSQDTGANYGYTF.

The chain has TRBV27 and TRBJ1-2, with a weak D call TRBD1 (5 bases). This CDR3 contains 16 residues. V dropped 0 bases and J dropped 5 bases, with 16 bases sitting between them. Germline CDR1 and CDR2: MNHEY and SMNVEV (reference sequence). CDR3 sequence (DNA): TGTGCCAGCAGTTTATCGTCGGGACCGATTTATTATGGCTACACCTTC. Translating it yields CASSLSSGPIYYGYTF.